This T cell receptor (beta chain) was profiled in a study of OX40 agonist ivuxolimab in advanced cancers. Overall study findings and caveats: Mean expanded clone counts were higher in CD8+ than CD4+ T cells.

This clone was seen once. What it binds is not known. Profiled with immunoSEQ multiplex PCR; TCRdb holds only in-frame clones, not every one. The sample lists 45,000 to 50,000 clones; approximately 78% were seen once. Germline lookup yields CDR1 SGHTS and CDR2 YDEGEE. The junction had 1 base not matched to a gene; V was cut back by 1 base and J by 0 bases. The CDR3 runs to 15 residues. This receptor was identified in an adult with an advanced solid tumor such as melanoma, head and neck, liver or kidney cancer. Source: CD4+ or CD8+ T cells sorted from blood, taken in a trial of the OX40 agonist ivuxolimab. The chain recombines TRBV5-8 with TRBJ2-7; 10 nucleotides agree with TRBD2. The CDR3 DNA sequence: TGTGCCAGCAGCTTGCCTAGCGGGAGCTCCTACGAGCAGTACTTC. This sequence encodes CASSLPSGSSYEQYF.